These 4 T cell receptor beta chains were all obtained from the same sample, sequenced in a study of shared clonotypes between healthy human individuals. Profiled with immunoSEQ multiplex PCR; TCRdb holds only in-frame clones, not every one. The table records around 2.1 million clones, roughly 91% of them present only once. Naive CD8 cells comprised CD45RO-negative, CCR7-positively selected cells, excluding terminally differentiated effector memory CD45RA+ cells. The sample comprised naive CD8+ T cells from PBMCs. These TCRs come from a young man in good health. Some clones in this sample may be carry-over from other donors' samples.

The CDR3 reads CASSRTGLNTEAFF. DNA of the CDR3: TGTGCCAGCAGCAGGACAGGGTTGAACACTGAAGCTTTCTTT. The V and J genes are TRBV21-1 and TRBJ1-1; whether TRBD1, the table's D call, matches the DNA was not checked. TRBV21-1 is a documented pseudogene. The CDR3 is made up of 14 amino acids.

The chain is built from TRBV4-1 and TRBJ2-7; the match to TRBD2 covers 10 bases. V lost 0 bases and J lost 6; bases outside the gene matches: 8. The CDR3 sequence is 16 residues long. Looked up from germline, CDR1 is MGHRA and CDR2 is YSYEKL. The CDR3 DNA sequence: TGCGCCAGCAGCCAAGATTGGGCTAGCGGGAGACTCGAGCAGTACTTC. It codes for CASSQDWASGRLEQYF.

The gene calls are TRBV27 and TRBJ2-5; 7 bases are a match to TRBD1. The CDR3 has 12 amino acids. Trimming at V came to 7 bases and at J to 7 bases, leaving 6 bases not matched to a gene. CDR1 and CDR2 from the germline V gene are MNHEY and SMNVEV (reference sequence). The CDR3 loop is CASIHPGGTQYF. CDR3 bases: TGTGCCAGCATCCACCCAGGGGGGACCCAGTACTTC.

The chain combines TRBV9 with TRBJ2-7; 10 nucleotides match TRBD2. V lost 4 bases to trimming and J lost 5 bases; unmatched junction nucleotides: 9. Per germline, CDR1 SGDLS and CDR2 YYNGEE. The CDR3 extends over 15 amino acids. In nucleotides, the CDR3 is TGTGCCAGCAGCCCGCGGCTAGCGGGAGTCCACGAGCAGTACTTC. Protein sequence: CASSPRLAGVHEQYF.